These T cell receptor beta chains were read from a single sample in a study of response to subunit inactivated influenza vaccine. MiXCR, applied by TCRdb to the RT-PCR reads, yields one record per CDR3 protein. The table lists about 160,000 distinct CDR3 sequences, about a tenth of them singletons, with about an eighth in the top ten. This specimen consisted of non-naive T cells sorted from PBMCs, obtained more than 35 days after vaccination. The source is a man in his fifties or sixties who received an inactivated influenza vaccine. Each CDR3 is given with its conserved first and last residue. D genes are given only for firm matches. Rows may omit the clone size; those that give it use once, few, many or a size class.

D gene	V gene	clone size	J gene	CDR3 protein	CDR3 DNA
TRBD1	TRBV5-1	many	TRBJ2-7	CASSLTGGPYEQYF	TGCGCCAGCAGCTTGACAGGGGGACCCTACGAGCAGTACTTC
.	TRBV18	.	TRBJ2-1	CASSPTAGMGNEQFF	TGTGCCAGCTCACCGACCGCAGGGATGGGCAATGAGCAGTTCTTC
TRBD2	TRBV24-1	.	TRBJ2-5	CATSKREGPQETQYF	TGTGCCACCAGTAAGAGGGAGGGCCCTCAAGAGACCCAGTACTTC
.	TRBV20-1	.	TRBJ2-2	CSARDIGNTGELFF	TGCAGTGCTAGAGATATCGGGAACACCGGGGAGCTGTTTTTT
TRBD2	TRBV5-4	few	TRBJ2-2	CASSSNLAANTGELFF	TGTGCCAGCAGCTCGAACCTAGCGGCGAACACCGGGGAGCTGTTTTTT
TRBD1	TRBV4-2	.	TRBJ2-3	CASSQGGTATDTQYF	TGTGCCAGCAGCCAAGGGGGGACAGCCACAGATACGCAGTATTTT
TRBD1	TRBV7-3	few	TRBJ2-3	CASSSRQGPAGVDTQYF	TGTGCCAGCAGCTCCAGACAGGGGCCCGCCGGGGTAGATACGCAGTATTTT
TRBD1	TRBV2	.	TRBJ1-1	CTLRLGFGTGVSNTEAFF	TGTACCCTCAGATTGGGATTTGGGACAGGGGTTTCGAACACTGAAGCTTTCTTT
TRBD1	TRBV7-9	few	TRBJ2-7	CASSWSAWTGGPYEQYF	TGTGCCAGCAGCTGGAGCGCTTGGACAGGGGGCCCCTACGAGCAGTACTTC
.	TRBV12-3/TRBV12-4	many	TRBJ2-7	CASSLSLYVANEQYF	TGTGCCAGCAGTTTATCTCTGTATGTGGCGAACGAGCAGTACTTC
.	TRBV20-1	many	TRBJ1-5	CSALPGAGNQPQHF	TGCAGTGCCCTCCCGGGGGCGGGCAATCAGCCCCAGCATTTT
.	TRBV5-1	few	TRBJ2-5	CASSWQTAYQETQYF	TGCGCCAGCAGCTGGCAAACAGCCTACCAAGAGACCCAGTACTTC
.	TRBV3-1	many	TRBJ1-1	CASSPQENTEAFF	TGTGCCAGCAGCCCTCAGGAGAACACTGAAGCTTTCTTT
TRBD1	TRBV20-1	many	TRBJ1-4	CSVRGPNEKLFF	TGCAGTGTGAGGGGGCCCAATGAAAAACTGTTTTTT
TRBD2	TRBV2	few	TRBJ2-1	CASRKGREAYNEQFF	TGTGCCAGCAGGAAAGGGCGGGAGGCGTACAATGAGCAGTTCTTC
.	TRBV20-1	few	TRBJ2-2	CSARRDGRWNTGELFF	TGCAGTGCTAGAAGGGACGGCCGATGGAACACCGGGGAGCTGTTTTTT
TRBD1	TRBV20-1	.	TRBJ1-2	CSASADRAGGYTF	TGCAGTGCTAGCGCCGACAGGGCCGGGGGCTACACCTTC
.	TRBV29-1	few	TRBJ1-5	CSVQIGDPNQPQHF	TGCAGCGTGCAAATAGGGGATCCCAATCAGCCCCAGCATTTT